The present entry profiles one TCR beta chain with its context. The germline CDR1 and CDR2 sequences are MNHEY and SVGAGI. The CDR3 spans 15 residues. Trimming shortened V by 5 bases and J by 4 bases, and 14 bases separated the two germline ends. Methods used by the authors: It was from reference gene primer amplification that nucleated cell counts were estimated. Clones were read by immunoSEQ multiplex PCR, and TCRdb kept only the in-frame ones, dropping some. V and J calls and clone size are copied from that table; D and trimming were computed from the DNA. This table holds 70,000 or so clones, approximately 85% found once. This entry comes from a study of blood T cell repertoires in COVID-19. Background on the study: Some COVID-19 samples were acute and others convalescent; all came from the United States, Italy and Spain. The analysed material was cDNA or gDNA that came from T cells, B-cell-depleted T cells, or PBMCs.

This chain uses TRBV6-5 with TRBJ2-2, with D perhaps TRBD2 (5 bases). This TCR derives from a woman of 80 years or more with active or convalescent COVID-19. The sequenced material came from peripheral blood. In nucleotides, the CDR3 is TGTGCCAGCAGTCGGAACAACCGGGGCACCGGGGAGCTGTTTTTT. As protein: CASSRNNRGTGELFF.